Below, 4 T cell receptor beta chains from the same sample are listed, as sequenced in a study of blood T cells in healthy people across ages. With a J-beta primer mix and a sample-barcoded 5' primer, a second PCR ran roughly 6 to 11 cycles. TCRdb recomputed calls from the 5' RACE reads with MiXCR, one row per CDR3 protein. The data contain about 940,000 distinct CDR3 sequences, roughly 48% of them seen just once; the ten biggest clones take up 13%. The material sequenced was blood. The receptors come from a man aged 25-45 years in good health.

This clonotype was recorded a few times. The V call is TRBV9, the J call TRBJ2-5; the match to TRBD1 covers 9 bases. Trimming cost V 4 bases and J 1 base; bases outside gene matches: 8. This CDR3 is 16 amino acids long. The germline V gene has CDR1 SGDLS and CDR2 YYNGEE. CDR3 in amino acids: CASSPRTGALQETQYF. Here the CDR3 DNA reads TGTGCCAGCAGCCCTCGGACAGGGGCCCTCCAAGAGACCCAGTACTTC.

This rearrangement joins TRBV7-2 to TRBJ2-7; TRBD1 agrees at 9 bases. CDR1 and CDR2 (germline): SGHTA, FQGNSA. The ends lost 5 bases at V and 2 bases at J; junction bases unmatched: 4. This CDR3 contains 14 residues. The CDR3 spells CASSNRQGAYEQYF. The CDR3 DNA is TGTGCCAGCAGCAACCGACAGGGGGCCTACGAGCAGTACTTC.

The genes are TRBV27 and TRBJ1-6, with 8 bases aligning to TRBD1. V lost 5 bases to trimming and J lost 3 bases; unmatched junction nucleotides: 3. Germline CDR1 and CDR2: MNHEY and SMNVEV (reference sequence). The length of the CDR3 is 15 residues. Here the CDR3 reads CASSDRGRYNSPLHF. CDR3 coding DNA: TGTGCCAGCAGTGACAGGGGCCGCTATAATTCACCCCTCCACTTT.

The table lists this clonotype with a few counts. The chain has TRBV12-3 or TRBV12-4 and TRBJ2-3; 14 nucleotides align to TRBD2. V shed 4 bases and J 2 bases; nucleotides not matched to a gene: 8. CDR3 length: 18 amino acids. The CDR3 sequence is CASSSPGLAGVYTDTQYF. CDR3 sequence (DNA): TGTGCCAGCAGTTCCCCGGGACTAGCGGGGGTTTACACAGATACGCAGTATTTT.